The 26 T cell receptor beta chains below were found in one sample sequenced in a study of T-cell memory formation after mild COVID-19. From the 5' RACE reads, TCRdb called clonotypes with MiXCR, one entry per CDR3 protein. The table has some 320,000 distinct CDR3 sequences, roughly an eighth seen once. Input material: PBMCs or a T cell subset sorted from them (not recorded which). The receptors stem from a young man who had mild COVID-19 (a few samples of this study predate the infection). Cell type and time point are not known.

The chain has TRBV7-3 and TRBJ2-3; the match to TRBD2 covers 9 bases. V trimming: 9 bases; J trimming: 3 bases; junction bases outside the gene matches: 7. Germline V gene lookup returns CDR1 SGHTA and CDR2 FQGTGA. The length of the CDR3 is 14 residues. This chain's CDR3 is CASSGGGITDTQYF. DNA of the CDR3: TGTGCCAGTAGCGGGGGAGGTATTACAGATACGCAGTATTTT.

This clonotype turned up a few times. The V call is TRBV4-3, the J call TRBJ2-1, with 10 bases fitting TRBD2. This CDR3 is built from 17 residues. Germline lookup yields CDR1 LGHNA and CDR2 YSLEER. The V and J ends lost 0 bases and 7 bases, in that order; junction bases with no gene match: 9. The CDR3 spells CASSQDPPAGGRNEQFF. CDR3 in DNA: TGCGCCAGCAGCCAAGATCCCCCAGCGGGGGGGCGGAATGAGCAGTTCTTC.

V usage is TRBV7-3 and J usage is TRBJ1-2, with D possibly TRBD1 on 6 matching bases. Trimming took 4 bases from V and 3 from J, leaving 12 bases between them. The germline V gene has CDR1 SGHTA and CDR2 FQGTGA. The CDR3 sequence is 14 residues long. CDR3 protein: CASSSYRVDYGYTF. The CDR3 bases are TGTGCCAGCAGCTCATACAGGGTTGACTATGGCTACACCTTC. The whole variable domain, filled in from reference TRBV7-3 and TRBJ1-2, reads GAGVSQTPSNKVTEKGKYVELRCDPISGHTALYWYRQSLGQGPEFLIYFQGTGAADDSGLPNDRFFAVRPEGSVSTLKIQRTERGDSAVYLCASSSYRVDYGYTFGSGTRLTVV.

The chain recombines TRBV18 with TRBJ2-7; TRBD1 agrees at 10 bases. Germline CDR1 KGHSH, CDR2 LQKENI. The CDR3 is 14 amino acids. The junction had 2 bases not matched to a gene; V was cut back by 4 bases and J by 2 bases. The chain's CDR3 is CASSQGTGAYEQYV. The CDR3 bases are TGTGCCAGCTCACAAGGGACAGGGGCCTACGAGCAGTACGTC.

The chain uses TRBV5-1 and TRBJ2-3; TRBD2 matches at 8 bases. V shed 6 bases and J 7 bases; nucleotides not matched to a gene: 13. The CDR3 loop spans 15 amino acids. CDR1 is SGHRS, CDR2 YFSETQ, per germline. CDR3 DNA: TGCGCCAGCAAGGGAGGGGGACTAGGTCAGAATACGCAGTATTTT. Amino acids: CASKGGGLGQNTQYF.

The V and J genes are TRBV7-9 and TRBJ1-5; tentatively, D is TRBD1 (5 bases). The V end lost 2 bases, the J end lost 3 bases, and 8 bases lay between the germline ends. This CDR3 comprises 14 residues. Germline V gene sequence: CDR1 SEHNR, CDR2 FQNEAQ (reference sequence). CDR3 nucleotides: TGTGCCAGCAGCTTACTGGGGGACAATCAGCCCCAGCATTTT. Its protein product is CASSLLGDNQPQHF.

J is TRBJ2-3 and V is TRBV27, with D hard to call. Germline loops: CDR1 MNHEY, CDR2 SMNVEV (reference sequence). V lost 7 bases, J lost 4 bases, and 15 bases lay in between. This CDR3 has 14 amino acids. The CDR3 bases are TGTGCCAGCAAAACCGGTAGTTCCGCAGATACGCAGTATTTT. Translation: CASKTGSSADTQYF.

The table lists this clonotype with many counts. The gene calls are TRBV7-2 and TRBJ2-1; D uncertain. Trimming cost V 0 bases and J 7 bases, with 16 bases left between them. The germline V gene encodes CDR1 SGHTA and CDR2 FQGNSA. The CDR3 spans 16 residues. Written as DNA, the CDR3 is TGTGCCAGCAGCTTAGCCCGTCTAGAAGGTGAGAATGAGCAGTTCTTC. Its translation: CASSLARLEGENEQFF.

This clonotype occurred a few times. The rearrangement links TRBV6-5 to TRBJ2-1; 7 bases fit TRBD2. The CDR3 is 15 amino acids. Germline V gene lookup returns CDR1 MNHEY and CDR2 SVGAGI. Germline trimming cut 2 bases from V and 5 bases from J; bases unmatched to any gene: 6. The CDR3 bases are TGTGCCAGCAGTTACGGGCCGGGGGGAGACAATGAGCAGTTCTTC. The encoded protein is CASSYGPGGDNEQFF.

The chain recombines TRBV3-1 with TRBJ2-5; D is perhaps TRBD1 (5 bases). The CDR3 runs to 14 residues. Germline V gene data show CDR1 as LGHDT and CDR2 as YNNKEL (reference sequence). V gave up 0 bases and J gave up 5 bases, with 10 bases separating them. For the CDR3, the DNA is TGTGCCAGCAGCCAAGATTGGGGCAGCGAGACCCAGTACTTC. It codes for CASSQDWGSETQYF.

V is TRBV7-2 and J is TRBJ1-6; D is ambiguous. From germline, CDR1 is SGHTA and CDR2 FQGNSA. The CDR3 loop spans 13 amino acids. V was shortened by 3 bases and J by 8 bases, with 8 bases between the two germline ends. CDR3 sequence reads: CASSLSLDSPLHF. The DNA of the CDR3 is TGTGCCAGCAGCTTGAGTCTCGATTCACCCCTCCACTTT.

This clonotype showed up just a few times. The rearrangement joins TRBV15 to TRBJ2-5; D uncertain. Trimming removed 0 bases at V and 4 bases at J, with 6 bases between. The CDR3 spans 13 residues. Germline V gene data show CDR1 as LNHNV and CDR2 as YYDKDF (reference sequence). The CDR3 bases are TGTGCCACCAGCAGAGATCCAGGAGAGACCCAGTACTTC. Translated: CATSRDPGETQYF.

This clonotype appeared a few times. The chain uses TRBV7-2 and TRBJ2-5; D might be TRBD2 (5 bases). CDR3 length equals 15 residues. Per the germline V gene, CDR1 is SGHTA and CDR2 is FQGNSA. V dropped 3 bases and J dropped 2 bases, with 13 bases sitting between them. The CDR3 bases are TGTGCCAGCAGCTTCCTCCCGACTACACAAGAGACCCAGTACTTC. Encoded protein: CASSFLPTTQETQYF.

This clonotype was seen at least ten times. This chain uses TRBV19 with TRBJ1-2; D is unresolved. Trimming left V 7 bases short and J 2 bases short, with 11 bases between. Germline V CDR1 and CDR2: LNHDA, SQIVND (reference sequence). The CDR3 spans 13 residues. The CDR3 region has the DNA TGTGCCAGTAAATCCTGGCAGAACTATGGCTACACCTTC. Protein product: CASKSWQNYGYTF.

The chain recombines TRBV6-5 with TRBJ1-2; D not certain. The V gene lost 9 bases and the J gene lost 4 bases, with 15 bases spanning the gap. Germline CDR1 is MNHEY and CDR2 is SVGAGI. The CDR3 loop spans 13 amino acids. CDR3 protein: CASAELTFYGYTF. CDR3 in DNA: TGTGCCAGTGCCGAGTTGACCTTCTATGGCTACACCTTC.

The rearrangement joins TRBV5-6 to TRBJ2-3; possible D gene TRBD2, 6 bases. This CDR3 is 15 amino acids long. V was pared by 4 bases and J by 5 bases, with 17 bases between. CDR1 is SGHDT and CDR2 is YYEEEE in the germline V gene. CDR3: CASSPMGSGIDTQYF. DNA of the CDR3: TGTGCCAGCAGCCCCATGGGTAGCGGCATAGATACGCAGTATTTT.

V gene TRBV7-3 combines with J gene TRBJ1-2, with D unclear. Germline CDR1 SGHTA, CDR2 FQGTGA. The CDR3 sequence is 13 residues long. V gave up 5 bases and J gave up 6 bases, with 13 bases separating them. In nucleotides, the CDR3 is TGTGCCAGCAGCCTACCGGGTGGGAATGGCTACACCTTC. As protein: CASSLPGGNGYTF. Filled out from reference TRBV7-3 and TRBJ1-2, the complete variable domain reads GAGVSQTPSNKVTEKGKYVELRCDPISGHTALYWYRQSLGQGPEFLIYFQGTGAADDSGLPNDRFFAVRPEGSVSTLKIQRTERGDSAVYLCASSLPGGNGYTFGSGTRLTVV.

This chain links TRBV7-2 with TRBJ2-5; D perhaps matches TRBD2 (5 bases). V lost 11 bases to trimming and J lost 5 bases, with 15 bases between them. Germline assignment: CDR1 SGHTA and CDR2 FQGNSA. The CDR3 spans 12 residues. The CDR3 region has the DNA TGTGCCGCCTCGAGGGTGGGGGAGACCCAGTACTTC. This codes for CAASRVGETQYF.

The V gene is TRBV12-3 or TRBV12-4, the J gene TRBJ2-1; D gene uncertain. Trimming shortened V by 6 bases and J by 7 bases, and 19 bases separated the two germline ends. There are 15 residues in the CDR3. The CDR3 region has the DNA TGTGCCAGCAGCCCCAAAACCCACCTCGGGAATGAGCAGTTCTTC. Translating gives CASSPKTHLGNEQFF.

This clonotype has at least ten counts. The chain uses TRBV4-3 and TRBJ2-1; D is perhaps TRBD1 (6 bases). Trimming stripped 6 bases from V and 10 bases from J, with 16 bases between. The CDR3 totals 13 residues. Germline values: CDR1 LGHNA, CDR2 YSLEER. CDR3 sequence reads: CASRHLTGSEQFF. Written as DNA, the CDR3 is TGCGCCAGCAGGCACTTAACAGGGAGCGAGCAGTTCTTC.

In its sample, this clonotype was seen a few times. This chain uses TRBV29-1 with TRBJ2-3; D may correspond to TRBD1 or TRBD2 (5 bases each). This CDR3 is built from 13 residues. CDR1 is SQVTM and CDR2 is ANQGSEA in the germline V gene. The V gene lost 3 bases and the J gene lost 5 bases, with 12 bases spanning the gap. CDR3 loop: CSVDGRDVDTQYF. CDR3 DNA sequence: TGCAGCGTTGACGGCAGGGACGTAGATACGCAGTATTTT.

This chain connects TRBV29-1 to TRBJ2-5; 7 bases are shared with TRBD2. The J segment lost 4 bases and the V segment lost 0 bases, leaving 5 bases of the junction unmatched. This CDR3 region has 14 residues. Germline V gene data show CDR1 as SQVTM and CDR2 as ANQGSEA. The CDR3 sequence: CSVEEAGGGETQYF. The CDR3 DNA follows: TGCAGCGTTGAAGAAGCTGGCGGGGGAGAGACCCAGTACTTC.

In nucleotides, the CDR3 is TGCGCCAGCAGCTTAGGGGCAGACTACGAGCAGTACTTC. It translates to CASSLGADYEQYF. The chain uses TRBV5-1 and TRBJ2-7, with D possibly being TRBD1 (5 bases). There are 13 residues in the CDR3. The V and J ends lost 2 bases and 3 bases respectively, with 9 bases between them. The germline CDR1 and CDR2 sequences are SGHRS and YFSETQ.

This clonotype has just a few counts. V and J are TRBV6-5 and TRBJ1-2; perhaps TRBD1 as D (6 bases). The CDR3 has 15 amino acids. Germline values: CDR1 MNHEY, CDR2 SVGAGI. The V and J ends lost 2 bases and 6 bases respectively, with 16 bases between them. The CDR3 here is CASSYVNTGSNGYTF. CDR3 nucleotide sequence: TGTGCCAGCAGTTACGTAAACACAGGGTCGAATGGCTACACCTTC.

The rearrangement uses TRBV5-1 and TRBJ2-5; TRBD1 matches 7 bases. CDR1 is SGHRS, CDR2 YFSETQ, per germline. This CDR3 is built from 14 residues. V lost 2 bases to trimming and J lost 4 bases; unmatched junction nucleotides: 5. CDR3 in DNA: TGCGCCAGCAGCTTTACAGGGGACGGAGAGACCCAGTACTTC. Amino acids: CASSFTGDGETQYF.

CDR3 protein: CASSQDPVAGRGDHNEQFF. The CDR3 DNA reads as TGCGCCAGCAGCCAAGATCCTGTCGCGGGCAGGGGGGACCACAATGAGCAGTTCTTC. J is TRBJ2-1 and V is TRBV4-3, with TRBD1 as a possible D gene (7 bases). V was cut by 0 bases and J by 5 bases, with 23 bases left in between. Looked up from germline, CDR1 is LGHNA and CDR2 is YSLEER. This CDR3 spans 19 amino acids.